These 10 T cell receptor beta chains were sequenced from one sample in a study of identical twins. TCRdb reanalysed the 5' RACE reads using MiXCR and keeps one entry per CDR3 protein. The sample has some 560,000 distinct CDR3 sequences; around a tenth are singletons. This same sample was also taken into another study, of yellow fever vaccine responses in identical twins.

The sample comprised PBMCs. The receptors were sampled from a woman in her late teens or twenties in good health.

The chain recombines TRBV12-5 with TRBJ2-1; TRBD2 matches at 7 bases. After removal of 0 bases from V and 4 bases from J, the junction contained 6 bases not matched to a gene. Looked up from germline, CDR1 is LGHNT and CDR2 is FRNRAP. The CDR3 has 16 residues. The CDR3 DNA sequence: TGTGCTAGTGGTTTGGTATCCAGCGGGGCGTACAATGAGCAGTTCTTC. Amino acids: CASGLVSSGAYNEQFF.

This clonotype has a count of ten or more. The rearrangement uses TRBV27 and TRBJ2-1, with D tentatively TRBD1 or TRBD2 (6 bases each). The germline gives CDR1 MNHEY, CDR2 SMNVEV (reference sequence). With 2 bases removed from V and 9 bases from J, the gap between germline ends came to 8 bases. This CDR3 is 12 amino acids long. In DNA form, the CDR3 reads TGTGCCAGCAGTTTAAAGGGGGGTGAGCAGTTCTTC. As protein: CASSLKGGEQFF.

J is TRBJ2-7 and V is TRBV4-1, with D uncertain. Germline loops: CDR1 MGHRA, CDR2 YSYEKL. The CDR3 covers 14 residues. The V end lost 1 base, the J end lost 2 bases, and 9 bases lay between the germline ends. The CDR3, as DNA: TGCGCCAGCAGCCAAGCGGAACAGACCTACGAGCAGTACTTC. Protein product: CASSQAEQTYEQYF.

This sequence joins TRBV6-2 or TRBV6-3 and TRBJ2-1; perhaps D is TRBD1 or TRBD2 (5 bases each). V lost 0 bases, J lost 0 bases, and 21 bases lay in between. The germline V gene encodes CDR1 MNHEY and CDR2 SVGEGT. CDR3 length: 20 amino acids. The CDR3 DNA follows: TGTGCCAGCAGTTACTCAACAGGAATTGGGTGGGGGAGCTCCTACAATGAGCAGTTCTTC. It encodes CASSYSTGIGWGSSYNEQFF.

Ten or more counts support this clonotype. V and J are TRBV12-3 or TRBV12-4 and TRBJ1-6; D unresolved. CDR3 length: 13 residues. V lost 6 bases and J 7 bases, leaving 10 bases between the germline ends. The CDR3 sequence is CASRLEQNSPLHF. As DNA, the CDR3 is TGTGCCAGCAGACTAGAACAGAATTCACCCCTCCACTTT.

This clonotype came up many times. The J gene is TRBJ2-4, the V gene TRBV18; TRBD1 matches at 9 bases. Germline loops: CDR1 KGHSH, CDR2 LQKENI. V trimming: 3 bases; J trimming: 6 bases; junction bases outside the gene matches: 6. There are 15 residues in the CDR3. Here the CDR3 reads CASSPFGTGINIQYF. In DNA form, the CDR3 reads TGTGCCAGCTCACCCTTCGGGACAGGGATAAACATTCAGTACTTC.

This clonotype was counted between two and nine times. The rearrangement links TRBV11-2 to TRBJ2-5; TRBD1 matches at 9 bases. The CDR3 is made up of 15 amino acids. Trimming took 2 bases from V and 3 from J; bases not matched to a gene: 4. Germline V CDR1 and CDR2: SGHAT, FQNNGV. Written as DNA, the CDR3 is TGTGCCAGCAGCTTACTCCGGGACAGGGAAGAGACCCAGTACTTC. Translating it yields CASSLLRDREETQYF.

The chain uses TRBV20-1 and TRBJ2-7; 7 bases match TRBD2. CDR1 DFQATT and CDR2 SNEGSKA come from the germline V gene (reference sequence). This CDR3 spans 16 amino acids. Unmatched junction bases numbered 14, after V lost 6 bases and J lost 0 bases. CDR3 DNA sequence: TGCAGTGCCTCTCCGAGGGAGGGCAAACACTCCTACGAGCAGTACTTC. Translating it yields CSASPREGKHSYEQYF.

This chain joins TRBV27 and TRBJ2-2, with 10 positions matching TRBD1. CDR1 and CDR2 from the germline V gene are MNHEY and SMNVEV (reference sequence). J lost 7 bases, V lost 8 bases, and 10 bases had no gene match. The CDR3 is made up of 15 amino acids. CDR3 residues: CASRQGQGLGGELFF. CDR3 bases: TGTGCCAGCCGTCAGGGACAGGGGCTGGGCGGGGAGCTGTTTTTT.

This clonotype has at least ten counts. This sequence joins TRBV6-1 and TRBJ2-5, with a possible D match to TRBD2 (5 bases). Germline loops: CDR1 MNHNS, CDR2 SASEGT. V was clipped by 8 bases and J by 6 bases, with 25 bases between them. The CDR3 consists of 16 residues. CDR3 loop: CASQSGVAVGRQTQYF. The CDR3 region has the DNA TGTGCCAGCCAGTCCGGGGTTGCGGTGGGCCGACAGACCCAGTACTTC.